The 30 T cell receptor beta chains listed next were all sequenced from one sample in a study of blood T cell repertoires in COVID-19. Measured with immunoSEQ multiplex PCR; TCRdb has only the in-frame clones, and not every one. This table holds 390,000 or so clones, around 90% found once. Sequences were obtained from peripheral blood. These TCRs come from a man between 18 and 29 years old with active or convalescent COVID-19.

This clone is labeled medium-sized. This rearrangement joins TRBV11-2 to TRBJ2-7, with D perhaps TRBD2 (6 bases). Trimming shortened V by 4 bases and J by 5 bases, and 6 bases separated the two germline ends. Germline CDR1 and CDR2: SGHAT and FQNNGV. The CDR3 sequence is 11 residues long. The CDR3 spells CASSWGDEQYF. CDR3 nucleotide sequence: TGTGCCAGCAGCTGGGGGGACGAGCAGTACTTC.

This clone came up once. V usage is TRBV4-1 and J usage is TRBJ2-3, with a tentative D call TRBD1 (6 bases). The germline V gene encodes CDR1 MGHRA and CDR2 YSYEKL. The V end was cut by 4 bases, the J end by 0 bases, with 11 bases between. This CDR3 has 15 amino acids. The CDR3 protein is CASSLGAYSTDTQYF. The CDR3, as DNA: TGCGCCAGCAGCCTGGGGGCATATAGCACAGATACGCAGTATTTT.

The gene calls are TRBV25-1 and TRBJ2-5; 14 bases agree with TRBD2. The CDR3 is 15 residues long. CDR1 is MGHDK, CDR2 SYGVNS, per germline. V shed 4 bases and J 5 bases; nucleotides not matched to a gene: 3. The CDR3 spells CASSGLAGGPETQYF. CDR3 bases: TGTGCCAGCAGTGGACTAGCGGGAGGGCCTGAGACCCAGTACTTC.

Turning to this clone: Relative to the germline gene, one junction end is altered; a read error may explain this. The J gene is TRBJ2-6, the V gene TRBV7-2, with TRBD2 as a possible D gene (6 bases). This CDR3 has 15 amino acids. The V gene's germline CDR1 is SGHTA and CDR2 FQGNSA. DNA of the CDR3: TGTGCCAGCCGAGCGGGTAGCTCTGGGGCCAACGTGCTGACTTTC. Protein product: CASRAGSSGANVLTF. Full variable domain (outside the CDR3, taken from reference TRBV7-2 and TRBJ2-6): GAGVSQSPSNKVTEKGKDVELRCDPISGHTALYWYRQSLGQGLEFLIYFQGNSAPDKSGLPSDRFSAERTGGSVSTLTIQRTQQEDSAVYLCASRAGSSGANVLTFGAGSRLTVL.

DNA of the CDR3: TGCGCCAGCAGCCTAACCGGGATCTACAATGAGCAGTTCTTC. It is translated as CASSLTGIYNEQFF. The chain is built from TRBV4-1 and TRBJ2-1; D is possibly TRBD2 (5 bases). Germline V CDR1 and CDR2: MGHRA, YSYEKL. The V end was cut by 4 bases, the J end by 3 bases, with 10 bases between. The CDR3 loop spans 14 amino acids.

J is TRBJ1-2 and V is TRBV9; 8 positions agree with TRBD1. CDR3 length: 17 residues. V lost 1 base to trimming and J lost 1 base; unmatched junction nucleotides: 9. The germline V gene has CDR1 SGDLS and CDR2 YYNGEE. The CDR3 DNA reads TGTGCCAGCAGCGTACCCCCGGGACAGGAATTTAACTATGGCTACACCTTC. It codes for CASSVPPGQEFNYGYTF.

The CDR3 is CASREKTGESGNTIYF. DNA for the CDR3: TGTGCCAGCAGAGAAAAAACAGGGGAGTCTGGAAACACCATATATTTT. V is TRBV9 and J is TRBJ1-3, with 7 nucleotides matching TRBD1. CDR3 size: 16 residues. With V trimmed by 5 bases and J by 1 base, 9 bases remained unmatched. Germline-derived CDR1 and CDR2 are SGDLS and YYNGEE. Drawing the rest from reference TRBV9 and TRBJ1-3, the complete variable domain is DSGVTQTPKHLITATGQRVTLRCSPRSGDLSVYWYQQSLDQGLQFLIQYYNGEERAKGNILERFSAQQFPDLHSELNLSSLELGDSALYFCASREKTGESGNTIYFGEGSWLTVV.

The V gene is TRBV24-1, the J gene TRBJ1-2, with no clear D. CDR3 size: 11 residues. Germline V gene lookup returns CDR1 KGHDR and CDR2 SFDVKD. The V gene lost 0 bases and the J gene lost 7 bases, with 2 bases spanning the gap. The CDR3 reads CATSDLLGYTF. CDR3 DNA: TGTGCCACCAGTGATTTGCTTGGCTACACCTTC.

The rearrangement links TRBV7-2 to TRBJ2-3; no definite D call. The V end lost 2 bases, the J end lost 2 bases, and 11 bases lay between the germline ends. Germline CDR1 SGHTA, CDR2 FQGNSA. This CDR3 has 15 residues. The CDR3 sequence is CASSLLVRFTDTQYF. The CDR3 DNA reads as TGTGCCAGCAGCTTACTAGTACGTTTCACAGATACGCAGTATTTT.

The chain has TRBV29-1 and TRBJ2-1; 10 bases fit TRBD2. V shed 7 bases, J shed 8 bases, and the junction held 5 bases outside the gene matches. From germline, CDR1 is SQVTM and CDR2 ANQGSEA. The CDR3 spans 12 residues. The CDR3 DNA is TGCAGCGGGACTAGCGGCAAGGATGAGCAGTTCTTC. As protein: CSGTSGKDEQFF.

The chain recombines TRBV6-5 with TRBJ2-1; D unclear. The CDR3 is 11 residues long. V was pared by 8 bases and J by 4 bases, with 6 bases between. Germline V gives CDR1 MNHEY, CDR2 SVGAGI. The CDR3, as DNA: TGTGCCAGCGTCGAGTACAATGAGCAGTTCTTC. Its translation: CASVEYNEQFF.

The chain recombines TRBV25-1 with TRBJ2-3, with D possibly being TRBD2 (5 bases). V gave up 5 bases and J gave up 3 bases, with 12 bases separating them. Germline-derived CDR1 and CDR2 are MGHDK and SYGVNS. The CDR3 loop spans 14 amino acids. The DNA of the CDR3 is TGTGCCAGCAGTATGGGAGTAGCGACAGATACGCAGTATTTT. Amino acid sequence: CASSMGVATDTQYF.

CDR3 region: CSVVMAPQVTDTQYF. DNA of the CDR3: TGCAGCGTGGTCATGGCCCCCCAGGTCACAGATACGCAGTATTTT. The rearrangement joins TRBV29-1 to TRBJ2-3, with D unclear. The CDR3 runs 15 residues. The germline V gene has CDR1 SQVTM and CDR2 ANQGSEA. V lost 6 bases and J lost 2, with 18 bases in between.

This chain joins TRBV27 and TRBJ2-2, with 7 bases identical to TRBD1. This CDR3 has 13 residues. Per germline, CDR1 MNHEY and CDR2 SMNVEV (reference sequence). V lost 3 bases and J lost 6; bases outside the gene matches: 1. This chain's CDR3 is CASSFQGAGELFF. CDR3 DNA: TGTGCCAGCAGTTTTCAGGGGGCCGGGGAGCTGTTTTTT.

This clone has only a few counts. V is TRBV10-3 and J is TRBJ1-3; D unclear. V was pared by 4 bases and J by 2 bases, with 9 bases between. From germline, CDR1 is ENHRY and CDR2 SYGVKD. This CDR3 has 14 residues. The CDR3 DNA is TGTGCCATCAGTGTATTGGAGGCTGGAAACACCATATATTTT. Its translation: CAISVLEAGNTIYF.

V is TRBV3-1 (or the pseudogene TRBV3-2) and J is TRBJ2-4, with a weak D call TRBD1 (5 bases). The ends were cut back, 0 bases at V and 5 bases at J, with 8 bases in the middle. The CDR3 totals 14 residues. Germline CDR1 reads LGHDT; CDR2 reads YNNKEL (reference sequence). The CDR3 DNA reads TGTGCCAGCAGCCAAGATTTAGGGGAAAACATTCAGTACTTC. This sequence encodes CASSQDLGENIQYF.

J is TRBJ2-5 and V is TRBV6-5; D not resolved. Germline V gives CDR1 MNHEY, CDR2 SVGAGI. V was clipped by 2 bases and J by 1 base, with 11 bases between them. CDR3 length: 15 residues. Here the CDR3 reads CASSYIGQVQETQYF. CDR3 coding DNA: TGTGCCAGCAGTTACATCGGTCAGGTCCAAGAGACCCAGTACTTC.

The chain carries TRBV19 and TRBJ1-4, with a tentative D call TRBD1 (6 bases). The CDR3 has 16 amino acids. The V end was cut by 6 bases, the J end by 0 bases, with 14 bases between. Germline loops: CDR1 LNHDA, CDR2 SQIVND (reference sequence). The CDR3 region is CASRIGTLSTNEKLFF. In nucleotides, the CDR3 is TGTGCCAGTAGAATCGGGACACTATCAACTAATGAAAAACTGTTTTTT.

About this clone itself: An end of the junction differs from the germline gene, which may be a read error. The chain is built from TRBV11-2 and TRBJ2-7; D is uncertain. CDR1 and CDR2 from the germline V gene are SGHAT and FQNNGV. This CDR3 has 13 residues. The CDR3 DNA follows: TGTGCCAGCAGCTTATTCTTCTCCGACGAGCAGTACTTC. It specifies CASSLFFSDEQYF.

The J gene is TRBJ2-3, the V gene TRBV7-9, with a weak D call TRBD2 (5 bases). V was shortened by 5 bases and J by 2 bases, with 14 bases between the two germline ends. CDR1 SEHNR and CDR2 FQNEAQ come from the germline V gene (reference sequence). The CDR3 length is 15 residues. The CDR3 here is CASSPRVRTTDTQYF. The DNA for the CDR3 is TGTGCCAGCAGCCCGAGGGTTAGGACCACAGATACGCAGTATTTT.

The chain uses TRBV5-1 and TRBJ1-2; 9 nucleotides agree with TRBD1. The V gene end was trimmed by 3 bases and the J gene end by 1 base; junction bases not matched to a gene: 4. Germline assignment: CDR1 SGHRS and CDR2 YFSETQ. This CDR3 has 15 residues. The CDR3 nucleotides read TGCGCCAGCAGCTCGCCGGACAGGGGTAACTATGGCTACACCTTC. Its protein is CASSSPDRGNYGYTF.

This chain connects TRBV4-2 to TRBJ1-6, with 8 bases that match TRBD1. The CDR3 consists of 18 residues. CDR1 is LGHNA and CDR2 is YNFKEQ in the germline V gene. Losses at the gene ends were 4 bases for V and 7 bases for J; bases not matched to a gene: 15. The CDR3 nucleotides are TGTGCCAGCAGCCTCCTAGGACAGGGCAAAAGGTCGAATTCACCCCTCCACTTT. Amino acid sequence: CASSLLGQGKRSNSPLHF.

This sequence joins TRBV24-1 and TRBJ2-5, with TRBD2 as a possible D gene (5 bases). V lost 5 bases and J lost 5, with 11 bases in between. The length of the CDR3 is 13 residues. The germline CDR1 and CDR2 sequences are KGHDR and SFDVKD. The CDR3: CATSGSGVETQYF. The DNA for the CDR3 is TGTGCCACCAGTGGATCCGGGGTTGAGACCCAGTACTTC.

The chain uses TRBV24-1 and TRBJ1-5, with D possibly TRBD1 on 6 matching bases. The V gene's germline CDR1 is KGHDR and CDR2 SFDVKD. The CDR3 length is 14 residues. The V end lost 5 bases, the J end lost 7 bases, and 14 bases lay between the germline ends. CDR3 sequence (DNA): TGTGCCACCAGTGCTGGACAGATCGCGCAGCCCCAGCATTTT. It encodes CATSAGQIAQPQHF.

The chain recombines TRBV28 with TRBJ1-5; D gene uncertain. There are 15 residues in the CDR3. Germline lookup yields CDR1 MDHEN and CDR2 SYDVKM. Trimming took 7 bases from V and 2 from J, leaving 15 bases between them. CDR3 in amino acids: CASTEAGARNQPQHF. As DNA, the CDR3 is TGTGCCAGCACCGAAGCCGGAGCACGCAATCAGCCCCAGCATTTT.

V usage is TRBV19 and J usage is TRBJ1-2; D perhaps matches TRBD1 (6 bases). The germline V gene encodes CDR1 LNHDA and CDR2 SQIVND (reference sequence). This CDR3 has 13 residues. V dropped 3 bases and J dropped 5 bases, with 10 bases sitting between them. The CDR3 bases are TGTGCCAGTAGTATCCCCGGGACATATGGCTACACCTTC. Protein: CASSIPGTYGYTF.

The V gene is TRBV4-3, the J gene TRBJ2-3; the D gene is possibly TRBD2 (6 bases). The germline V gene encodes CDR1 LGHNA and CDR2 YSLEER. CDR3 length equals 14 residues. Trimming stripped 1 base from V and 5 bases from J, with 10 bases between. The CDR3 is CASSQAGVKDTQYF. The DNA of the CDR3 is TGCGCCAGCAGCCAAGCGGGAGTCAAAGATACGCAGTATTTT.

The chain links TRBV20-1 to TRBJ1-2; D is perhaps TRBD1 (5 bases). Germline V CDR1 and CDR2: DFQATT, SNEGSKA (reference sequence). The CDR3 runs to 12 residues. Trimming removed 3 bases at V and 8 bases at J, with 13 bases between. The CDR3 bases are TGCAGTGCTAGTTCAGGGAAGGACGGCTACACCTTC. Encoded protein: CSASSGKDGYTF.

In this sample, this clone turned up a few times. The rearrangement links TRBV9 to TRBJ1-3, with a tentative D call TRBD1 (6 bases). Germline V gives CDR1 SGDLS, CDR2 YYNGEE. V dropped 0 bases and J dropped 2 bases, with 9 bases sitting between them. The CDR3 spans 15 residues. CDR3 DNA: TGTGCCAGCAGCGTAGCATCAGGGGCTGGAAACACCATATATTTT. It is translated as CASSVASGAGNTIYF.

For this clone: It is unclear where the CDR3 begins or ends on the DNA, so no DNA is shown, and the CDR3 is as TCRdb lists it. The CDR3 spells CASSTWGQGNNYGYTF. J is TRBJ1-2 and V is TRBV21-1; TRBD1 was called by the table and not checked on the DNA. TRBV21-1 is a known pseudogene. The CDR3 spans 16 residues, counting both ends.